This T cell receptor (beta chain) was captured by sequencing in a study of tumor-infiltrating lymphocytes in oesophageal squamous cell carcinoma. Germline V CDR1 and CDR2: SEHNR, FQNEAQ (reference sequence). This CDR3 region has 13 residues. MiXCR was run by TCRdb on the PCR reads, yielding one entry per CDR3 protein. Of about 14,000 distinct CDR3 sequences detected, 45% to 50% appear once; the ten largest clones hold approximately 14%. This chain links TRBV7-9 with TRBJ1-1; D not resolved. The end of the DNA fits TRBJ2-2 better, so the J call may be wrong. The specimen was blood. This clonotype was obtained from a male donor with esophageal squamous cell carcinoma. CDR3 bases: TGTGCCAGCAGCTTTCTAGTTACCGGGGAGCTGTTTTTT. It translates to CASSFLVTGELFF.